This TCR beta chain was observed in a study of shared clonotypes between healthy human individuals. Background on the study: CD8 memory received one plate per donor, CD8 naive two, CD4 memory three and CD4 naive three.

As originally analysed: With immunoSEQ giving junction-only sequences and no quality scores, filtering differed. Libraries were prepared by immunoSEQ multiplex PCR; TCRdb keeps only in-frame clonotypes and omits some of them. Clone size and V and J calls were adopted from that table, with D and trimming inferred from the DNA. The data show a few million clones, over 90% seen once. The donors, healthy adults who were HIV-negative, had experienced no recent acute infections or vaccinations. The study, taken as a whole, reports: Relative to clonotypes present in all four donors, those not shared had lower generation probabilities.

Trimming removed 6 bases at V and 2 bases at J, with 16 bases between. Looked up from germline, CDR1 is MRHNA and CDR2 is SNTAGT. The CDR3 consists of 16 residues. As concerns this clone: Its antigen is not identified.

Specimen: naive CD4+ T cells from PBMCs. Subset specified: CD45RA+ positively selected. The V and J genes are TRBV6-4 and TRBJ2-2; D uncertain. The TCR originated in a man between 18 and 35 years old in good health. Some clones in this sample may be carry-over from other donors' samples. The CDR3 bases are TGTGCCAGCAGCGCCGAGCCCCTTACAAACACCGGGGAGCTGTTTTTT. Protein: CASSAEPLTNTGELFF.